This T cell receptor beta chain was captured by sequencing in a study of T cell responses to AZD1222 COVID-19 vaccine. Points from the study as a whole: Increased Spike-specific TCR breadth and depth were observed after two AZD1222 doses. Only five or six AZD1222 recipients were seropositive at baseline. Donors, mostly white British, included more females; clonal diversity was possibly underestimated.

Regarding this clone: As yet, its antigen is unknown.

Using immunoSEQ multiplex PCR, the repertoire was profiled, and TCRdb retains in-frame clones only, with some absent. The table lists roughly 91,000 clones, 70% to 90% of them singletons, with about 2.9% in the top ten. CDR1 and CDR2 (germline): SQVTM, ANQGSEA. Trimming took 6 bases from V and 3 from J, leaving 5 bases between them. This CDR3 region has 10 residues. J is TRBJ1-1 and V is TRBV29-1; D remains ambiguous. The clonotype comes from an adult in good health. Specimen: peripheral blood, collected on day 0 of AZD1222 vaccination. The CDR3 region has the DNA TGCAGCGTAGCGGACACTGAAGCTTTCTTT. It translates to CSVADTEAFF. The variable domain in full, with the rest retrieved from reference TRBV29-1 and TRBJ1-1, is SAVISQKPSRDICQRGTSLTIQCQVDSQVTMMFWYRQQPGQSLTLIATANQGSEATYESGFVIDKFPISRPNLTFSTLTVSNMSPEDSSIYLCSVADTEAFFGQGTRLTVV.